The clone carrying this T cell receptor beta chain occurred once. CDR1 is MDHEN and CDR2 is SYDVKM in the germline V gene. The CDR3 has 10 residues. The germline V and J ends were trimmed by 6 bases and 2 bases, with 2 bases remaining between them. Per the authors' pipeline: Reference gene primer amplification gave nucleated cell count estimates. Sequencing was performed with immunoSEQ multiplex PCR; in TCRdb, only in-frame clones are kept and a portion is missing. That table supplies the V and J calls and clone size; D and trimming were determined from the DNA. Of around 150,000 clones listed, 65% to 90% are singletons. The record originates from a study of blood T cell repertoires in COVID-19. Study at large: The origin of the acute and convalescent COVID-19 samples was the United States, Italy and Spain. From T cells, B-cell-depleted T cells, or PBMCs came the material, which was cDNA or gDNA.

The chain combines TRBV28 with TRBJ2-7; D gene uncertain. This clonotype was obtained from a man between 65 and 85 years old with acute or convalescent COVID-19. Source material: peripheral blood. CDR3 amino acids: CASSTYEQYF. The CDR3 coding sequence is TGTGCCAGCAGCACCTACGAGCAGTACTTC.